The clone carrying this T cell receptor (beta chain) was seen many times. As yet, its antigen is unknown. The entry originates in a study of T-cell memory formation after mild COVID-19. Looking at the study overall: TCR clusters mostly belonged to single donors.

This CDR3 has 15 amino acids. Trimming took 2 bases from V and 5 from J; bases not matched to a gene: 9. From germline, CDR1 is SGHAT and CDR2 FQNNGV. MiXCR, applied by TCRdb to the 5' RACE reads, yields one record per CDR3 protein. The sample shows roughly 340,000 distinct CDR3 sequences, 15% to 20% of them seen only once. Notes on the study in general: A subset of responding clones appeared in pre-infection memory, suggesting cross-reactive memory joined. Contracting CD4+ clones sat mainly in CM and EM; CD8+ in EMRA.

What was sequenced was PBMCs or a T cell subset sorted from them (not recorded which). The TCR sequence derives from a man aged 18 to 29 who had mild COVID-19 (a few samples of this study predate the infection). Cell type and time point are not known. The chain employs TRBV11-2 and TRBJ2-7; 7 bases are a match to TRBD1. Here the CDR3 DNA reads TGTGCCAGCAGCTTATTCCCCAGGGGGTCCCACGAGCAGTACTTC. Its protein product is CASSLFPRGSHEQYF.